Presented here are 27 T cell receptor beta chains from one specimen sequenced in a study of shared clonotypes between healthy human individuals (dated by TCRdb to 2019 to 2021). Receptor libraries were prepared by the immunoSEQ multiplex PCR assay. The source is immuneACCESS, and TCRdb retained only in-frame sequences with V and J called. Part of the clones is not carried over; for the studies checked, unresolved V genes explain less than half of this, and the remainder is unexplained. The sample contains hundreds of thousands of clones, nearly 97% of them found a single time. The ten largest clones represent around 0.11% of the sample. CD8 naive samples were CD45RO-negative cells positively selected for CCR7, giving a CD45RA+CCR7+ population that excluded TemRA cells. The sample was naive CD8+ T cells sorted from blood. The sample's cell subset or site label, in plain terms: CD45RA+CCR7+. These receptors were taken from a woman aged 25-40 years in good health.

The gene calls are TRBV4-1 and TRBJ2-1; unclear D gene. The CDR3 is 15 amino acids. CDR1 is MGHRA and CDR2 is YSYEKL in the germline V gene. V was cut by 4 bases and J by 6 bases, with 16 bases left in between. In nucleotides, the CDR3 is TGCGCCAGCAGCCCCCTCGCCGCCAGGCCCAATGAGCAGTTCTTC. This sequence encodes CASSPLAARPNEQFF.

With regard to this clone: The same CDR3 arises from other DNA sequences in this sample as well. CDR3 coding DNA: TGCGCCAGCAGCCAAGGTAGCGGGAGCTCCTACGAGCAGTACTTC. This translates into CASSQGSGSSYEQYF. The chain combines TRBV4-1 with TRBJ2-7; 9 nucleotides match TRBD2. CDR1 is MGHRA, CDR2 YSYEKL, per germline. Trimming cost V 1 base and J 0 bases; bases outside gene matches: 1. CDR3 size: 15 residues.

This clone turned up a few times. This chain joins TRBV5-6 and TRBJ1-1; D call uncertain. Trimming pared 2 bases from V and 0 bases from J, leaving 5 bases between. This CDR3 is built from 13 residues. CDR1 and CDR2 (germline): SGHDT, YYEEEE. CDR3 sequence: CASSFGLNTEAFF. The CDR3 nucleotides are TGTGCCAGCAGCTTTGGATTGAACACTGAAGCTTTCTTT.

The J gene is TRBJ2-5, the V gene TRBV7-9; the D gene could be TRBD1 or TRBD2 (5 bases each). This CDR3 is 13 amino acids long. Germline V gene data show CDR1 as SEHNR and CDR2 as FQNEAQ (reference sequence). V shed 5 bases and J shed 4 bases, with 11 bases lying between them. Here the CDR3 DNA reads TGTGCCAGCAGCCCCTCGGGGCGAGAGACCCAGTACTTC. It encodes CASSPSGRETQYF.

This clone appeared once. The CDR3 sequence: CASSPLATGEEEKLFF. The CDR3 bases are TGTGCCAGCAGTCCCCTTGCGACAGGGGAGGAGGAAAAACTGTTTTTT. V and J are TRBV28 and TRBJ1-4; the match to TRBD1 covers 8 bases. The CDR3 length is 16 residues. V lost 5 bases, J lost 8 bases, and 13 bases stayed unmatched. CDR1 and CDR2 from the germline V gene are MDHEN and SYDVKM. The full variable domain, rest sourced from reference TRBV28 and TRBJ1-4, is DVKVTQSSRYLVKRTGEKVFLECVQDMDHENMFWYRQDPGLGLRLIYFSYDVKMKEKGDIPEGYSVSREKKERFSLILESASTNQTSMYLCASSPLATGEEEKLFFGSGTQLSVL.

Comments on this clone: Other nucleotide sequences from this sample produce the same CDR3. V and J are TRBV27 and TRBJ2-6; no reliable D call. V dropped 4 bases and J dropped 4 bases, with 2 bases sitting between them. Germline V lookup: CDR1 MNHEY, CDR2 SMNVEV (reference sequence). The CDR3 is made up of 12 amino acids. CDR3 amino acids: CASSSGANVLTF. CDR3 sequence (DNA): TGTGCCAGCAGTTCGGGGGCCAACGTCCTGACTTTC. Drawing the rest from reference TRBV27 and TRBJ2-6, the complete variable domain is EAQVTQNPRYLITVTGKKLTVTCSQNMNHEYMSWYRQDPGLGLRQIYYSMNVEVTDKGDVPEGYKVSRKEKRNFPLILESPSPNQTSLYFCASSSGANVLTFGAGSRLTVL.

The chain links TRBV7-9 to TRBJ1-2, with D possibly TRBD1 on 5 matching bases. V lost 4 bases and J 6 bases, leaving 21 bases between the germline ends. CDR1 SEHNR and CDR2 FQNEAQ come from the germline V gene (reference sequence). The CDR3 spans 16 residues. As DNA, the CDR3 is TGTGCCAGCAGCTCAGGGATCGTCTTTAAAAAGGATGGCTACACCTTC. It codes for CASSSGIVFKKDGYTF.

The chain uses TRBV10-3 and TRBJ1-5; 7 positions agree with TRBD1. Germline loops: CDR1 ENHRY, CDR2 SYGVKD. J lost 1 base, V lost 6 bases, and 0 bases had no gene match. There are 13 residues in the CDR3. The CDR3 sequence is CAIRGQSNQPQHF. In DNA, the CDR3 is TGTGCCATCAGGGGACAGAGCAATCAGCCCCAGCATTTT.

The rearrangement links TRBV15 to TRBJ1-5; the D is unclear. The CDR3 is made up of 15 amino acids. Germline V gives CDR1 LNHNV, CDR2 YYDKDF (reference sequence). Trimming removed 0 bases from V and 4 bases from J, with 10 bases in between. CDR3 sequence: CATSRDAGRNQPQHF. CDR3 bases: TGTGCCACCAGCAGAGATGCGGGGAGAAATCAGCCCCAGCATTTT.

This chain joins TRBV19 and TRBJ1-1; TRBD1 matches 8 bases. CDR1 is LNHDA, CDR2 SQIVND, per germline (reference sequence). V lost 5 bases, J lost 0 bases, and 11 bases stayed unmatched. This CDR3 is 17 amino acids long. The CDR3 nucleotides read TGTGCCAGTAGTCCGGACAGGGAAGGTCTGGTGAACACTGAAGCTTTCTTT. It codes for CASSPDREGLVNTEAFF.

The V and J genes are TRBV5-6 and TRBJ2-7; 8 bases line up with TRBD1. The CDR3 loop spans 13 amino acids. From germline, CDR1 is SGHDT and CDR2 YYEEEE. V lost 3 bases, J lost 5 bases, and 4 bases stayed unmatched. CDR3 amino acids: CASSSDRVNEQYF. CDR3 nucleotide sequence: TGTGCCAGCAGCTCGGACAGGGTAAACGAGCAGTACTTC.

The CDR3 sequence: CASRLGPYEQYF. In DNA form, the CDR3 reads TGTGCCAGCAGGCTTGGACCTTACGAGCAGTACTTC. The chain carries TRBV6-5 and TRBJ2-7, with D unresolved. This CDR3 spans 12 amino acids. Trimming removed 6 bases from V and 4 bases from J, with 10 bases in between. Per germline, CDR1 MNHEY and CDR2 SVGAGI.

In DNA form, the CDR3 reads TGTGCCAGCAGCTCGGGACTGATAAACACCGGGGAGCTGTTTTTT. It yields the protein CASSSGLINTGELFF. The chain carries TRBV5-4 and TRBJ2-2; D is perhaps TRBD2 (6 bases). CDR1 SGHNT and CDR2 YYREEE come from the germline V gene (reference sequence). CDR3 length: 15 amino acids. V was clipped by 3 bases and J by 2 bases, with 11 bases between them.

V gene TRBV10-1 combines with J gene TRBJ2-1; unclear D gene. CDR1 is WNHNN, CDR2 SYGVQD, per germline (reference sequence). V was cut by 2 bases and J by 8 bases, with 7 bases left in between. This CDR3 is built from 12 residues. CDR3 nucleotide sequence: TGCGCCAGCAGTGAGCCAGGCCATGAGCAGTTCTTC. Translation: CASSEPGHEQFF.

This rearrangement joins TRBV27 to TRBJ2-7; possibly TRBD1 for D (5 bases). Looked up from germline, CDR1 is MNHEY and CDR2 is SMNVEV (reference sequence). CDR3 length equals 15 residues. V lost 4 bases, J lost 0 bases, and 13 bases lay in between. CDR3 residues: CASSSSSDSSYEQYF. In DNA form, the CDR3 reads TGTGCCAGCAGTTCCTCGTCTGACAGCTCCTACGAGCAGTACTTC.

This clone has only one observation. J is TRBJ1-5 and V is TRBV6-5; D might be TRBD1 (5 bases). CDR3 size: 14 residues. Germline loops: CDR1 MNHEY, CDR2 SVGAGI. V was cut by 2 bases and J by 7 bases, with 12 bases left in between. This CDR3 reads CASSYTAGLQPQHF. The CDR3 DNA reads as TGTGCCAGCAGTTACACGGCAGGGTTACAGCCCCAGCATTTT.

The rearrangement links TRBV27 to TRBJ2-5; maybe TRBD2 (5 bases). The CDR3 is made up of 12 amino acids. The germline CDR1 and CDR2 sequences are MNHEY and SMNVEV (reference sequence). The V end was cut by 4 bases, the J end by 11 bases, with 14 bases between. The CDR3 region is CASSSRDGEQYF. Here the CDR3 DNA reads TGTGCCAGCAGTTCCCGAGACGGGGAGCAGTACTTC.

The chain carries TRBV28 and TRBJ2-5; D unclear. The DNA end is a closer match to TRBJ2-7, so the J assignment may be wrong. The length of the CDR3 is 13 residues. Germline V gives CDR1 MDHEN, CDR2 SYDVKM. The CDR3 sequence: CASSFGVPYEQYF. The CDR3 DNA sequence: TGTGCCAGCAGTTTTGGAGTTCCCTACGAGCAGTACTTC.

The chain carries TRBV4-1 and TRBJ2-5, with 14 bases lining up with TRBD2. The DNA end is more similar to TRBJ2-7, so the J call may be wrong. There are 18 residues in the CDR3. Germline values: CDR1 MGHRA, CDR2 YSYEKL. In DNA, the CDR3 is TGCGCCAGCAGCCAAGGCCCCATGACTAGCGGGAGGGGCTACGAGCAGTACTTC. Its protein is CASSQGPMTSGRGYEQYF.

A note on this clone: This sample also contains other DNA sequences that code for the same CDR3. The J gene is TRBJ2-7, the V gene TRBV9; 8 nucleotides match TRBD2. V trimming: 1 base; J trimming: 0 bases; junction bases outside the gene matches: 3. The germline gives CDR1 SGDLS, CDR2 YYNGEE. This CDR3 is built from 15 residues. As DNA, the CDR3 is TGTGCCAGCAGCGTATCGGGGGGGAGCTCCTACGAGCAGTACTTC. Its protein is CASSVSGGSSYEQYF.

The gene calls are TRBV19 and TRBJ1-2; the D is unclear. CDR3 size: 13 residues. Trimming took 8 bases from V and 3 from J, leaving 13 bases between them. Germline values: CDR1 LNHDA, CDR2 SQIVND (reference sequence). The CDR3 reads CASRLSVYYGYTF. CDR3 nucleotides: TGTGCCAGTCGCCTGTCGGTCTACTATGGCTACACCTTC. Complete variable domain (other parts from reference TRBV19 and TRBJ1-2): DGGITQSPKYLFRKEGQNVTLSCEQNLNHDAMYWYRQDPGQGLRLIYYSQIVNDFQKGDIAEGYSVSREKKESFPLTVTSAQKNPTAFYLCASRLSVYYGYTFGSGTRLTVV.

V and J are TRBV13 and TRBJ2-1; 10 nucleotides agree with TRBD2. Trimming took 0 bases from V and 4 from J; bases not matched to a gene: 6. The CDR3 sequence is 17 residues long. Germline CDR1 reads PRHDT; CDR2 reads FYEKMQ (reference sequence). CDR3 protein: CASSLGTGTSVYNEQFF. As DNA, the CDR3 is TGTGCCAGCAGCTTAGGGACCGGGACTAGCGTTTACAATGAGCAGTTCTTC.

The chain joins TRBV5-1 to TRBJ2-2; 11 bases are a match to TRBD2. The germline CDR1 and CDR2 sequences are SGHRS and YFSETQ. After removal of 5 bases from V and 3 bases from J, the junction contained 6 bases not matched to a gene. This CDR3 contains 16 residues. The DNA for the CDR3 is TGCGCCAGCAGTAGGGGACTAGCGGAGCACACCGGGGAGCTGTTTTTT. Residues: CASSRGLAEHTGELFF.

CDR3 residues: CASSLALLLGQMNTEAFF. The CDR3 bases are TGTGCCAGCAGCTTAGCCTTGCTACTGGGACAAATGAACACTGAAGCTTTCTTT. The rearrangement uses TRBV7-9 and TRBJ1-1; maybe TRBD1 (6 bases). This CDR3 comprises 18 residues. Germline V gene sequence: CDR1 SEHNR, CDR2 FQNEAQ (reference sequence). The V end lost 0 bases, the J end lost 0 bases, and 17 bases lay between the germline ends.

The V and J genes are TRBV28 and TRBJ1-4, with D tentatively TRBD1 (6 bases). CDR3 length: 15 amino acids. V lost 6 bases and J lost 0, with 11 bases in between. Germline loops: CDR1 MDHEN, CDR2 SYDVKM. The CDR3 reads CASSARTATNEKLFF. The CDR3 DNA reads TGTGCCAGCAGCGCCAGGACAGCAACTAATGAAAAACTGTTTTTT.

This chain connects TRBV4-1 to TRBJ2-7; a possible D gene is TRBD2 (6 bases). The CDR3 spans 21 residues. In germline, CDR1 is MGHRA, CDR2 YSYEKL. Trimming removed 4 bases from V and 3 bases from J, with 34 bases in between. CDR3 protein: CASSPLRWEAFPPLSFYEQYF. For the CDR3, the DNA is TGCGCCAGCAGCCCCTTGAGGTGGGAGGCCTTCCCTCCTCTTTCCTTCTACGAGCAGTACTTC.

The rearrangement joins TRBV6-6 to TRBJ2-7, with D tentatively TRBD1 or TRBD2 (5 bases each). The CDR3 totals 14 residues. V lost 6 bases and J 0 bases, leaving 12 bases between the germline ends. Germline V lookup: CDR1 MNHNY, CDR2 SVGAGI (reference sequence). This chain's CDR3 is CASSDRDRSYEQYF. DNA of the CDR3: TGTGCCAGCAGCGACCGGGACCGCTCCTACGAGCAGTACTTC.